This entry is about one T cell receptor beta chain. Its antigen is currently unknown. Each TCR beta cDNA library carried unique molecular identifiers. TCRdb analysed the PCR reads with MiXCR anew, one entry per CDR3 protein. The sample holds around 440,000 distinct CDR3 sequences; less than 45% are singletons and the top ten take around 10%. These data come from a study of post-analysis software for immune sequencing data. General study findings and limits: Comparison of patients with controls showed four or five TRBV segments more frequent in patients, TRBV5-6, TRBV5-1 and TRBV20-1 among them.

This CDR3 region has 10 residues. V shed 7 bases and J shed 2 bases, with 6 bases lying between them. CDR1 DFQATT and CDR2 SNEGSKA come from the germline V gene (reference sequence). This TCR was recovered from a girl aged 5 to 17 with multiple sclerosis. This sequence joins TRBV20-1 and TRBJ2-7; TRBD1 is a possible D gene (5 bases). The sequencing input was blood. DNA of the CDR3: TGCAGTGGACAGACCTACGAGCAGTACTTC. Translating it yields CSGQTYEQYF.